The 28 T cell receptor beta chains presented below share a single source sample, sequenced in a study of CD8+CD57+ T cells in acquired aplastic anemia. The patients chosen for sequencing had shown expansion of CD8+CD57+ cells (detected by flow cytometry). TCR beta VDJ and CDR3 profiles were obtained from a genomic DNA template. TCRdb redid the calling of the reads with MiXCR, one entry per CDR3 protein. In the table there are 250,000 to 300,000 distinct CDR3 sequences, about three fifths of which are singletons. Sequenced material: sorted CD4+, CD8+, or CD8+CD57+ T cells (not recorded which) from PBMCs. Receptors were obtained from a human donor with aplastic anemia.

This rearrangement joins TRBV6-1 to TRBJ2-2; TRBD2 might be the D (9 bases). V lost 6 bases and J lost 5, with 31 bases in between. Germline CDR1 is MNHNS and CDR2 is SASEGT. This CDR3 is 20 amino acids long. For the CDR3, the DNA is TGTGCCAGCAGCCTTGGACTGCAGGGGGCGGGAGGGCGAGGAACCGGGGAGCTGTTTTTT. Translating it yields CASSLGLQGAGGRGTGELFF.

With regard to this clonotype: One end of the junction varies from germline; a read error may be responsible. The J gene is TRBJ2-5, the V gene TRBV7-7, with TRBD1 matching over 8 bases. Germline CDR1 reads SSHAT; CDR2 reads FNYEAQ (reference sequence). This CDR3 contains 14 residues. The CDR3 spells CASSLGRDRETQYF. CDR3 bases: TGTGCTAGCAGCTTGGGTCGGGACAGGGAGACCCAGTACTTC.

The V gene is TRBV5-1, the J gene TRBJ1-4; a weak D match, TRBD1 (5 bases). V lost 0 bases and J lost 11, with 11 bases in between. CDR1 is SGHRS and CDR2 is YFSETQ in the germline V gene. The CDR3 length is 13 residues. The CDR3 region has the DNA TGCGCCAGCAGCTTGGTTGAGGGGCGGAAACTGTTTTTT. Translated: CASSLVEGRKLFF.

This sequence joins TRBV6-2 or TRBV6-3 and TRBJ2-7; no definite D call. Germline V lookup: CDR1 MNHEY, CDR2 SVGEGT. V shed 0 bases and J shed 12 bases, with 15 bases lying between them. The CDR3 spans 13 residues. The CDR3 here is CASSYSSTAEGYF. The CDR3 DNA is TGTGCCAGCAGTTACTCGAGTACAGCAGAAGGGTACTTC.

CDR3 in amino acids: CASSLQQAGANVLTF. CDR3 coding DNA: TGTGCCAGCAGCTTACAACAGGCTGGGGCCAACGTCCTGACTTTC. The chain couples TRBV7-2 to TRBJ2-6; weak D call: TRBD1 (5 bases). This CDR3 region has 15 residues. The germline gives CDR1 SGHTA, CDR2 FQGNSA. V was shortened by 2 bases and J by 2 bases, with 7 bases between the two germline ends.

On this clonotype itself: In this CDR3 the conserved last residue, phenylalanine or tryptophan, is missing, so a read error is likely. The gene calls are TRBV12-3 or TRBV12-4 and TRBJ2-1; tentatively, D is TRBD1 (5 bases). V was pared by 6 bases and J by 2 bases, with 11 bases between. The CDR3 has 14 amino acids. CDR3 DNA sequence: TGTGCCAGCAGGGGGCACGGTCCCTACAATGAGCAGTTCTAC. Its translation: CASRGHGPYNEQFY.

In regard to this clonotype: The junction differs from germline at one of its ends, possibly a read error. The chain joins TRBV2 to TRBJ1-5; D uncertain. CDR1 and CDR2 (germline): SNHLY, FYNNEI. This CDR3 spans 15 amino acids. The CDR3 protein is CAISGGEYSNQPQHF. As DNA, the CDR3 is TGTGCCATCAGTGGTGGGGAATATAGCAATCAGCCCCAGCATTTT.

In its sample, this clonotype was seen once. The chain recombines TRBV2 with TRBJ2-2, with a tentative D call TRBD1 (6 bases). The CDR3 is made up of 14 amino acids. The V gene's germline CDR1 is SNHLY and CDR2 FYNNEI. V was trimmed by 3 bases and J by 7 bases, leaving 12 bases between them. The CDR3 region is CASSDSSRGGELFF. CDR3 nucleotide sequence: TGTGCCAGCAGTGACTCAAGCAGGGGCGGGGAGCTGTTTTTT.

The chain couples TRBV5-1 to TRBJ1-1; 7 positions agree with TRBD1. Germline lookup yields CDR1 SGHRS and CDR2 YFSETQ. This CDR3 spans 14 amino acids. V lost 4 bases and J lost 7; bases outside the gene matches: 10. CDR3 amino acids: CASSPARQGGEAFF. The CDR3 coding sequence is TGCGCCAGCAGCCCCGCTCGACAGGGAGGTGAAGCTTTCTTT.

The chain has TRBV10-1 and TRBJ2-7; 9 bases line up with TRBD2. The CDR3 extends over 14 amino acids. J lost 6 bases, V lost 6 bases, and 9 bases had no gene match. Germline lookup yields CDR1 WNHNN and CDR2 SYGVQD (reference sequence). DNA of the CDR3: TGCGCCAGCAGGCCTTGCGGGGGGGGTTTCGAGCAGTACTTC. Encoded protein: CASRPCGGGFEQYF.

This clonotype has just a few counts. At one of its ends the junction is not consistent with the germline gene, which may arise from a read error. This chain joins TRBV15 and TRBJ1-1; tentative D call: TRBD1 (5 bases). CDR3 length: 14 residues. Germline CDR1 and CDR2: LNHNV and YYDKDF (reference sequence). This CDR3 is CATSRGGLDTEALF. The DNA for the CDR3 is TGTGCCACCAGCAGAGGCGGACTGGACACTGAAGCCCTCTTT.

The rearrangement joins TRBV7-8 to TRBJ2-3; 13 nucleotides match TRBD2. V shed 5 bases, J shed 6 bases, and the junction held 8 bases outside the gene matches. The V gene's germline CDR1 is SGHVS and CDR2 FQNEAQ. The CDR3 loop spans 16 amino acids. The CDR3 loop is CASSTTSGGKGDTQYF. The CDR3 nucleotides read TGTGCCAGCAGCACGACTAGCGGGGGGAAGGGGGATACGCAGTATTTT.

This clonotype was detected a few times. The genes are TRBV24-1 and TRBJ1-2; 7 bases agree with TRBD1. J gave up 4 bases and V 4 bases, and 2 bases lay outside the gene matches. The CDR3 is 13 residues long. CDR1 KGHDR and CDR2 SFDVKD come from the germline V gene. CDR3 in amino acids: CATSEDRFYGYTF. CDR3 in DNA: TGTGCCACCAGTGAGGACAGGTTCTATGGCTACACCTTC.

The CDR3 spells CASSLVGDRGTEAFF. DNA of the CDR3: TGCGCCAGCAGCTTGGTTGGGGACAGGGGCACTGAAGCTTTCTTT. The J gene is TRBJ1-1, the V gene TRBV5-1; 10 nucleotides match TRBD1. V was pared by 0 bases and J by 4 bases, with 3 bases of the junction left unmatched. The CDR3 is 15 amino acids. Germline CDR1 and CDR2: SGHRS and YFSETQ.

The J gene is TRBJ1-5, the V gene TRBV12-3 or TRBV12-4; D remains unclear. Trimming removed 1 base at V and 12 bases at J, with 4 bases between. CDR3 length: 10 residues. The chain's CDR3 is CASSLGHQHF. The DNA of the CDR3 is TGTGCCAGCAGTTTAGGCCACCAGCATTTT.

A remark on this clonotype: With a much larger clone just one base away, this may be a read error. This chain links TRBV6-1 with TRBJ2-7, with D possibly being TRBD1 or TRBD2 (5 bases each). V was pared by 6 bases and J by 2 bases, with 14 bases between. The CDR3 spans 14 residues. Per germline, CDR1 MNHNS and CDR2 SASEGT. This CDR3 reads CASSRDGSPYEQYF. The CDR3, as DNA: TGTGCCAGCAGCCGGGACGGATCACCCTACGAGCAGTACTTC.

This clonotype was recorded at least ten times. V usage is TRBV6-5 and J usage is TRBJ2-3, with D possibly being TRBD2 (6 bases). The germline V and J ends were trimmed by 2 bases and 7 bases, with 10 bases remaining between them. The CDR3 length is 13 residues. Germline V gene lookup returns CDR1 MNHEY and CDR2 SVGAGI. CDR3 in DNA: TGTGCCAGCAGTTACGGAGGGGAAAATACGCAGTATTTT. It specifies CASSYGGENTQYF.

This clonotype came up a few times. This sequence joins TRBV7-2 and TRBJ2-5; no firm D call. This CDR3 contains 11 residues. The V gene lost 4 bases and the J gene lost 9 bases, with 9 bases spanning the gap. Germline CDR1 reads SGHTA; CDR2 reads FQGNSA. The CDR3 coding sequence is TGTGCCAGCAGCTCACAAGTAGCCCAGTACTTC. This encodes CASSSQVAQYF.

V usage is TRBV2 and J usage is TRBJ1-2; 8 bases line up with TRBD1. Germline V gene lookup returns CDR1 SNHLY and CDR2 FYNNEI. CDR3 length: 14 residues. The J segment lost 8 bases and the V segment lost 8 bases, leaving 13 bases of the junction unmatched. CDR3 residues: CASLPHRTGSGYTF. CDR3 sequence (DNA): TGTGCCAGCCTCCCCCACCGGACAGGGAGCGGCTACACCTTC.

Concerning this clonotype: Mismatch with germline at one junction end may stem from a read error. The chain is built from TRBV7-7 and TRBJ1-5; D is unresolved. The CDR3 has 15 amino acids. CDR1 is SSHAT, CDR2 FNYEAQ, per germline (reference sequence). For the CDR3, the DNA is TGTGCTAGCAGCTTAGGTTGTGAGGGCAATCAGCCCCAGCATTTT. This encodes CASSLGCEGNQPQHF.

The chain employs TRBV11-2 and TRBJ2-1, with 9 bases that match TRBD1. CDR3 size: 19 residues. Trimming removed 5 bases from V and 5 bases from J; junction bases left unmatched: 19. The germline V gene encodes CDR1 SGHAT and CDR2 FQNNGV. The DNA for the CDR3 is TGTGCCAGCAGCCCACAATTAGTAGGAGTCGGACAGGGGAACAATGAGCAGTTCTTC. Encoded protein: CASSPQLVGVGQGNNEQFF.

Many counts were recorded for this clonotype. This sequence joins TRBV12-3 or TRBV12-4 and TRBJ2-2; D unclear. The CDR3 consists of 11 residues. Trimming removed 6 bases at V and 5 bases at J, with 4 bases between. The CDR3 is CASRDTGELFF. CDR3 DNA: TGTGCCAGCAGGGATACCGGGGAGCTGTTTTTT.

Regarding this clonotype: One end of the junction is discordant with germline, which a read error may explain. The rearrangement links TRBV19 to TRBJ2-3; 13 nucleotides align to TRBD2. The CDR3 has 16 residues. The germline V gene encodes CDR1 LNHDA and CDR2 SQIVND (reference sequence). The CDR3 coding sequence is TGTGTCAGTAGTATGGGACTAGCGGGGAGGGCAGATACGCAGTATTTC. Encoded protein: CVSSMGLAGRADTQYF.

The chain carries TRBV20-1 and TRBJ1-6; D not certain. V was shortened by 3 bases and J by 8 bases, with 20 bases between the two germline ends. The CDR3 extends over 16 amino acids. The germline V gene has CDR1 DFQATT and CDR2 SNEGSKA (reference sequence). This CDR3 reads CSASPIKAIDYSPLHF. In DNA form, the CDR3 reads TGCAGTGCTAGTCCGATAAAGGCCATAGATTATTCACCCCTCCACTTT.

This rearrangement joins TRBV7-3 to TRBJ1-1, with 9 bases aligning to TRBD1. CDR3 length: 12 amino acids. Germline V gene data show CDR1 as SGHTA and CDR2 as FQGTGA. With V trimmed by 5 bases and J by 7 bases, 2 bases remained unmatched. This CDR3 is CASSRTGVEAFF. CDR3 sequence (DNA): TGTGCCAGCAGCCGGACAGGGGTTGAAGCTTTCTTT.

This clonotype came up once. The rearrangement joins TRBV20-1 to TRBJ2-2; D unresolved. Germline V gene data show CDR1 as DFQATT and CDR2 as SNEGSKA (reference sequence). CDR3 length equals 12 residues. CDR3 nucleotide sequence: TGCAGCGCCGTAGGGTTCACCGGGGAGCTGTTTTTT. This encodes CSAVGFTGELFF.

The V gene is TRBV7-3, the J gene TRBJ2-7; D is possibly TRBD1 or TRBD2 (5 bases each). This CDR3 is 15 amino acids long. Trimming removed 5 bases at V and 4 bases at J, with 18 bases between. Germline assignment: CDR1 SGHTA and CDR2 FQGTGA. CDR3 nucleotide sequence: TGTGCCAGCAGCCTGTTTGGGGGTCGAGGATACGAGCAGTACTTC. Residues: CASSLFGGRGYEQYF.

The chain employs TRBV10-3 and TRBJ1-2; 9 nucleotides align to TRBD1. In germline, CDR1 is ENHRY, CDR2 SYGVKD. The CDR3 is 15 residues long. J gave up 0 bases and V 6 bases, and 5 bases lay outside the gene matches. The CDR3 sequence is CAIRTTGGANYGYTF. CDR3 sequence (DNA): TGTGCCATCAGGACCACAGGGGGCGCTAACTATGGCTACACCTTC.